These T cell receptor beta chains were read from a single sample in a study of T cell responses to AZD1222 COVID-19 vaccine. Data came from immunoSEQ multiplex PCR; TCRdb stores just in-frame clones and leaves some out. The sample carries approximately 150,000 clones, 90% to 95% recorded once. Sequencing was performed on peripheral blood, taken on day 0 of AZD1222 vaccination. These receptors all stem from an adult in good health. Each CDR3 is given with its conserved first and last residue. Fields, in order: clone size, V gene, J gene, D gene, CDR3 protein, CDR3 DNA. The D gene is left open where the match is weak. Clone size is given for some rows only: seen once, a few or many times, or a class if the clone is expanded.

size: .
V: TRBV2
J: TRBJ2-1
D: TRBD1
CDR3: CASSNGQGGYNEQFF
DNA: TGTGCCAGCAGCAACGGACAGGGGGGGTACAATGAGCAGTTCTTC

size: .
V: TRBV5-6
J: TRBJ1-2
D: .
CDR3: CASSLPRDRVTSNYGYTF
DNA: TGTGCCAGCAGCTTGCCTAGGGATCGAGTGACGAGCAACTATGGCTACACCTTC

size: .
V: TRBV29-1
J: TRBJ2-1
D: TRBD2
CDR3: CSVEGGGAYNEQFF
DNA: TGCAGCGTTGAGGGCGGGGGGGCTTACAATGAGCAGTTCTTC

size: .
V: TRBV7-9
J: TRBJ2-3
D: TRBD1
CDR3: CASSLGYRGRTDTQYF
DNA: TGTGCCAGCAGCTTGGGATACAGGGGGCGCACAGATACGCAGTATTTT

size: .
V: TRBV2
J: TRBJ2-7
D: .
CDR3: CARGDTSYEQYF
DNA: TGTGCCAGGGGGGACACCTCCTACGAGCAGTACTTC

size: .
V: TRBV19
J: TRBJ2-4
D: .
CDR3: CASSQTEGSGAKNIQYF
DNA: TGTGCCAGTAGTCAAACGGAAGGGAGCGGCGCCAAAAACATTCAGTACTTC

size: .
V: TRBV28
J: TRBJ2-5
D: .
CDR3: CASSAIGPQETQYF
DNA: TGTGCCAGCAGTGCGATAGGGCCCCAAGAGACCCAGTACTTC

size: .
V: TRBV5-4
J: TRBJ2-7
D: TRBD2
CDR3: CASSYGDLGLSAYEQYF
DNA: TGTGCCAGCAGCTATGGGGACCTGGGACTATCCGCCTACGAGCAGTACTTC

size: .
V: TRBV7-2
J: TRBJ2-3
D: .
CDR3: CASSSYRPGRRPTDTQYF
DNA: TGTGCCAGCAGCTCCTATCGCCCGGGGCGGAGACCCACAGATACGCAGTATTTT

size: .
V: TRBV28
J: TRBJ1-5
D: .
CDR3: CASSLIRQALNQPQHF
DNA: TGTGCCAGCAGTTTAATCCGACAGGCCCTGAATCAGCCCCAGCATTTT

size: .
V: TRBV28
J: TRBJ2-7
D: .
CDR3: CASGEYEQYF
DNA: TGTGCCAGCGGAGAATACGAGCAGTACTTC

size: few
V: TRBV7-2
J: TRBJ1-5
D: .
CDR3: CASSQGRNQPQHF
DNA: TGTGCCAGCTCGCAGGGTCGGAATCAGCCCCAGCATTTT

size: .
V: TRBV7-2
J: TRBJ2-5
D: .
CDR3: CASSMGSTARETQYF
DNA: TGTGCCAGCAGCATGGGCTCGACAGCGCGGGAGACCCAGTACTTC

size: .
V: TRBV7-9
J: TRBJ2-2
D: .
CDR3: CASSLDDPGELFF
DNA: TGTGCCAGCAGCTTAGATGACCCCGGGGAGCTGTTTTTT

size: .
V: TRBV28
J: TRBJ1-2
D: TRBD1
CDR3: CASNPGQGVIYGYTF
DNA: TGTGCCAGCAATCCGGGACAGGGGGTGATCTATGGCTACACCTTC

size: .
V: TRBV28
J: TRBJ2-7
D: .
CDR3: CASMGADRSYEQYF
DNA: TGTGCCAGCATGGGGGCGGATCGTTCCTACGAGCAGTACTTC

size: .
V: TRBV6-2/TRBV6-3
J: TRBJ2-1
D: TRBD2
CDR3: CASSPAGGTDEQFF
DNA: TGTGCCAGCAGTCCAGCGGGAGGGACTGATGAGCAGTTCTTC

size: .
V: TRBV19
J: TRBJ2-7
D: TRBD2
CDR3: CASSSREGGRPYEQYF
DNA: TGTGCCAGTAGTTCCCGAGAGGGCGGGAGGCCCTACGAGCAGTACTTC

size: .
V: TRBV4-3
J: TRBJ1-1
D: TRBD1
CDR3: CASSQDGGQGARNTEAFF
DNA: TGCGCCAGCAGCCAAGATGGAGGACAGGGGGCGCGAAACACTGAAGCTTTCTTT

size: .
V: TRBV4-2
J: TRBJ2-5
D: TRBD2
CDR3: CASSQDNSGERETQYF
DNA: TGTGCCAGCAGCCAAGATAACAGCGGGGAGAGAGAGACCCAGTACTTC

size: .
V: TRBV19
J: TRBJ1-5
D: TRBD1
CDR3: CASRTGTDLFYSNQPQHF
DNA: TGTGCCAGTAGAACCGGGACAGACCTGTTTTATAGCAATCAGCCCCAGCATTTT

size: few
V: TRBV4-3
J: TRBJ1-2
D: .
CDR3: CASSQERQTFYGYTF
DNA: TGCGCCAGCAGCCAAGAAAGACAGACCTTCTATGGCTACACCTTC

size: .
V: TRBV6-1
J: TRBJ1-5
D: .
CDR3: CASSEGLGGLQPQHF
DNA: TGTGCCAGCAGTGAAGGCTTAGGGGGTTTACAGCCCCAGCATTTT

size: .
V: TRBV29-1
J: TRBJ2-3
D: TRBD2
CDR3: CSVGLAGGPTDTQYF
DNA: TGCAGCGTCGGACTAGCGGGAGGGCCGACAGATACGCAGTATTTT

size: .
V: TRBV4-3
J: TRBJ2-5
D: .
CDR3: CASSQDWGASLQETQYF
DNA: TGCGCCAGCAGCCAAGATTGGGGGGCGAGTTTGCAAGAGACCCAGTACTTC

size: .
V: TRBV27
J: TRBJ1-2
D: TRBD1
CDR3: CASSPGTGLDGYTF
DNA: TGTGCCAGCAGTCCCGGGACAGGACTTGATGGCTACACCTTC

size: .
V: TRBV4-2
J: TRBJ2-2
D: TRBD1
CDR3: CASSQGDRGAGELFF
DNA: TGTGCCAGCAGCCAAGGGGACAGGGGGGCCGGGGAGCTGTTTTTT

size: .
V: TRBV11-3
J: TRBJ2-2
D: TRBD2
CDR3: CASSLGTSGSNTGELFF
DNA: TGTGCCAGCAGCTTAGGGACTAGCGGGTCCAACACCGGGGAGCTGTTTTTT

size: .
V: TRBV5-6
J: TRBJ2-6
D: .
CDR3: CASSPNVNGANVLTF
DNA: TGTGCCAGCAGCCCGAATGTTAATGGGGCCAACGTCCTGACTTTC

size: .
V: TRBV6-6
J: TRBJ2-1
D: TRBD2
CDR3: CASSYSGTSYNEQFF
DNA: TGTGCCAGCAGTTACTCCGGGACTAGTTACAATGAGCAGTTCTTC

size: .
V: TRBV5-5
J: TRBJ1-2
D: .
CDR3: CASSLTWTTSNYGYTF
DNA: TGTGCCAGCAGCTTGACCTGGACGACCTCTAACTATGGCTACACCTTC

size: .
V: TRBV27
J: TRBJ1-4
D: .
CDR3: CASRSGDSLNEKLFF
DNA: TGTGCCAGCAGATCGGGCGACAGTCTTAATGAAAAACTGTTTTTT

size: .
V: TRBV18
J: TRBJ2-7
D: .
CDR3: CASSHYPYYEQYF
DNA: TGTGCCAGCTCACATTACCCCTACTACGAGCAGTACTTC

size: .
V: TRBV28
J: TRBJ2-7
D: .
CDR3: CASGKADSYEQYF
DNA: TGTGCCAGCGGGAAGGCTGACTCCTACGAGCAGTACTTC

size: .
V: TRBV12-3/TRBV12-4
J: TRBJ2-7
D: .
CDR3: CASSLSGAYEQYF
DNA: TGTGCCAGCAGTTTATCAGGGGCCTACGAGCAGTACTTC

size: once
V: TRBV28
J: TRBJ2-3
D: .
CDR3: CASSRRVGTDTQYF
DNA: TGTGCCAGCAGCCGCAGGGTAGGCACAGATACGCAGTATTTT

size: .
V: TRBV19
J: TRBJ2-7
D: .
CDR3: CASSIDASGGNYEQYF
DNA: TGTGCCAGTAGTATAGATGCTTCAGGAGGAAATTACGAGCAGTACTTC

size: .
V: TRBV6-4
J: TRBJ2-1
D: TRBD2
CDR3: CASSDSRREVNEQFF
DNA: TGTGCCAGCAGTGACTCTCGGCGGGAGGTGAATGAGCAGTTCTTC

size: .
V: TRBV7-8
J: TRBJ2-7
D: .
CDR3: CASSLGSGQVTYEQYF
DNA: TGTGCCAGCAGCTTAGGGTCGGGTCAGGTGACCTACGAGCAGTACTTC

size: .
V: TRBV28
J: TRBJ2-7
D: .
CDR3: CASSFGRAYEQYF
DNA: TGTGCCAGCAGTTTTGGCAGGGCCTACGAGCAGTACTTC

size: .
V: TRBV7-3
J: TRBJ1-6
D: .
CDR3: CASSEGQPNSPLHF
DNA: TGTGCCAGCAGCGAAGGACAGCCGAATTCACCCCTCCACTTT

size: .
V: TRBV5-1
J: TRBJ1-3
D: .
CDR3: CASSLGSLSGNTIYF
DNA: TGCGCCAGCAGCTTGGGATCGCTCTCTGGAAACACCATATATTTT

size: .
V: TRBV18
J: TRBJ2-1
D: TRBD2
CDR3: CASSPLARTSGLSSYNEQFF
DNA: TGTGCCAGCTCACCCCTAGCCAGGACTAGCGGGCTGAGCTCCTACAATGAGCAGTTCTTC

size: .
V: TRBV5-4
J: TRBJ2-3
D: .
CDR3: CASSPINPGPGTQYF
DNA: TGTGCCAGCAGCCCAATTAACCCGGGACCAGGAACGCAGTATTTT

size: .
V: TRBV5-4
J: TRBJ2-3
D: TRBD2
CDR3: CASSLGLAGGTDTQYF
DNA: TGTGCCAGCAGCTTGGGTTTAGCGGGAGGCACAGATACGCAGTATTTT

size: .
V: TRBV7-9
J: TRBJ2-7
D: .
CDR3: CASSLANSYEQYF
DNA: TGTGCCAGCAGCTTAGCAAACTCCTACGAGCAGTACTTC

size: .
V: TRBV4-3
J: TRBJ1-1
D: .
CDR3: CASSQESQGAEAFF
DNA: TGCGCCAGCAGCCAAGAATCACAGGGAGCTGAAGCTTTCTTT

size: .
V: TRBV25-1
J: TRBJ1-3
D: .
CDR3: CASSDLPATGKGNTIYF
DNA: TGTGCCAGCAGTGACCTTCCCGCAACAGGGAAAGGAAACACCATATATTTT

size: .
V: TRBV6-2/TRBV6-3
J: TRBJ2-1
D: .
CDR3: CASSFSPGTQQFF
DNA: TGTGCCAGCAGTTTTTCGCCAGGGACCCAGCAGTTCTTC

size: once
V: TRBV27
J: TRBJ1-5
D: TRBD1
CDR3: CASSSRQGSGNQPQHF
DNA: TGTGCCAGCAGCTCCAGACAGGGATCGGGCAATCAGCCCCAGCATTTT

size: .
V: TRBV28
J: TRBJ2-7
D: .
CDR3: CASSSPGRTIYEQYF
DNA: TGTGCCAGCAGTTCCCCAGGGAGGACTATCTACGAGCAGTACTTC

size: .
V: TRBV15
J: TRBJ2-3
D: .
CDR3: CATREKGRTDTQYF
DNA: TGTGCCACCAGAGAGAAGGGTAGGACAGATACGCAGTATTTT